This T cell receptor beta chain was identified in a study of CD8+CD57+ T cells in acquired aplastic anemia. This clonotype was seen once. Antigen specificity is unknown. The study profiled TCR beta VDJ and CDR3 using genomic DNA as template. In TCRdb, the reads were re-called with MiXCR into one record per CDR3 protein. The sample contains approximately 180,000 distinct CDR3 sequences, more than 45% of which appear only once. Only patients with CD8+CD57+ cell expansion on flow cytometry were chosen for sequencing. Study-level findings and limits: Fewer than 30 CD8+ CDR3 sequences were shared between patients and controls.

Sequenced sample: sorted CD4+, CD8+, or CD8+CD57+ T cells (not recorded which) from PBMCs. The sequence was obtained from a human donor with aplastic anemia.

CDR3: CASSLERGAYEQYF. In DNA form, the CDR3 reads TGTGCCAGCAGCCTGGAAAGGGGAGCCTACGAGCAGTACTTC. The J gene is TRBJ2-7, the V gene TRBV5-5; D assignment may be TRBD1 or TRBD2 (5 bases each). The V and J ends lost 4 bases and 2 bases respectively, with 13 bases between them. CDR1 is SGHKS, CDR2 YYEKEE, per germline (reference sequence). The CDR3 spans 14 residues.